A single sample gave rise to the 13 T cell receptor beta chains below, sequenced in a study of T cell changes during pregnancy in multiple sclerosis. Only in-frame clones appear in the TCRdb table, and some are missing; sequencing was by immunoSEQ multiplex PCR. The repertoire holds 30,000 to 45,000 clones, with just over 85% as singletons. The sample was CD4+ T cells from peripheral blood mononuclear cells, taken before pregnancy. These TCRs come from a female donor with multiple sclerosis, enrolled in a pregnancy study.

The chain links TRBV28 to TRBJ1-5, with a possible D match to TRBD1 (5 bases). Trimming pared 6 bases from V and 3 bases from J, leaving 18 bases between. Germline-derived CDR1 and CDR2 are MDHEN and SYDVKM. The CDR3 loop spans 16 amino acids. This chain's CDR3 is CASSPQGIKNNQPQHF. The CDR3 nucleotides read TGTGCCAGCAGCCCGCAGGGAATCAAGAACAATCAGCCCCAGCATTTT.

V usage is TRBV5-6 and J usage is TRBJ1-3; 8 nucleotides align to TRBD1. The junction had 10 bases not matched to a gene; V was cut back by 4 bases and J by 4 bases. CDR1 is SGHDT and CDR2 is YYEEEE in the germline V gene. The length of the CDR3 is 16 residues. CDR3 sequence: CASSRRGRGQGNTIYF. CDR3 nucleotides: TGTGCCAGCAGCAGGCGTGGCAGGGGGCAAGGAAACACCATATATTTT. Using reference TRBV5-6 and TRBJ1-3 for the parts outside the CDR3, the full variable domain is DAGVTQSPTHLIKTRGQQVTLRCSPKSGHDTVSWYQQALGQGPQFIFQYYEEEERQRGNFPDRFSGHQFPNYSSELNVNALLLGDSALYLCASSRRGRGQGNTIYFGEGSWLTVV.

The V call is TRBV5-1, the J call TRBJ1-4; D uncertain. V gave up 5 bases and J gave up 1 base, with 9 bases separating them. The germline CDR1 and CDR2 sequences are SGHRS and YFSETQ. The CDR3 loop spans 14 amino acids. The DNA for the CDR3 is TGCGCCAGCAGACCGGGGAGAACTAATGAAAAACTGTTTTTT. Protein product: CASRPGRTNEKLFF.

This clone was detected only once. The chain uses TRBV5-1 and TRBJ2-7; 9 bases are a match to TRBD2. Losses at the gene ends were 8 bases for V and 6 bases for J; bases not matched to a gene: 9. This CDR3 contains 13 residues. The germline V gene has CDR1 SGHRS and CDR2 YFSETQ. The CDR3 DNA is TGCGCCAGTTCCCTTTCGCGGGAGGGCGAGCAGTACTTC. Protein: CASSLSREGEQYF.

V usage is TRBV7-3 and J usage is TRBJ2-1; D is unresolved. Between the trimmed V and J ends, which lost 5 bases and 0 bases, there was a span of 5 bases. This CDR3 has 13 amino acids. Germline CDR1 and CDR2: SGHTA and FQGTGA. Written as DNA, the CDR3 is TGTGCCAGCAGCCCGAGCTCCTACAATGAGCAGTTCTTC. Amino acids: CASSPSSYNEQFF.

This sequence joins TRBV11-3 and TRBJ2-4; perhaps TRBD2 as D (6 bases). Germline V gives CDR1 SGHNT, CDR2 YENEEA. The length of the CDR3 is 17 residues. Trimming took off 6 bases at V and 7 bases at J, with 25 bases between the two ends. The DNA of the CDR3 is TGTGCCAGCAGAAAAGGAGGGCCGGGATCCGAAGGGAACATTCAGTACTTC. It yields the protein CASRKGGPGSEGNIQYF.

The DNA of the CDR3 is TGTGCCAGCAGTTACTCGGGGGGGGCGCGGGGTGAAAAACTGTTTTTT. Protein: CASSYSGGARGEKLFF. V gene TRBV6-6 combines with J gene TRBJ1-4, with D tentatively TRBD1 (6 bases). V lost 0 bases and J lost 7, with 15 bases in between. The CDR3 contains 16 residues. Germline CDR1 is MNHNY and CDR2 is SVGAGI (reference sequence).

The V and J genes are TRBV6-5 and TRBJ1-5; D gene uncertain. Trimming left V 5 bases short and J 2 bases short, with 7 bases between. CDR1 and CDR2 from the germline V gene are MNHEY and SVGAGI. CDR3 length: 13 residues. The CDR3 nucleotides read TGTGCCAGCAGTCGGAGGGGCAATCAGCCCCAGCATTTT. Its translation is CASSRRGNQPQHF.

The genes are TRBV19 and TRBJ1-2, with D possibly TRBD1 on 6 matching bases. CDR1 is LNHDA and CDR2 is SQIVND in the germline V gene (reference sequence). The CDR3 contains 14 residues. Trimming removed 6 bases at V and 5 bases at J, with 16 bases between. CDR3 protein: CASRHPGHQYGYTF. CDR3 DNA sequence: TGTGCCAGTAGACATCCGGGACACCAATATGGCTACACCTTC.

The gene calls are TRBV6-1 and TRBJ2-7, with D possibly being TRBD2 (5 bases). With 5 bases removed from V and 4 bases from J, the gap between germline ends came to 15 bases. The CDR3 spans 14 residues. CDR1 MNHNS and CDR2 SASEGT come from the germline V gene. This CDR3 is CASSQQPGNYEQYF. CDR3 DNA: TGTGCCAGCAGTCAACAACCGGGAAATTACGAGCAGTACTTC.

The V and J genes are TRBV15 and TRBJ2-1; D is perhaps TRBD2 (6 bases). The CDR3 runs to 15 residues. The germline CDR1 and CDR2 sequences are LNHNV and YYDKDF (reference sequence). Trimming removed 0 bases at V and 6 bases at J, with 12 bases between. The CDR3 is CATSRETLAGNEQFF. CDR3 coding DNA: TGTGCCACCAGCAGAGAAACACTAGCCGGCAATGAGCAGTTCTTC.

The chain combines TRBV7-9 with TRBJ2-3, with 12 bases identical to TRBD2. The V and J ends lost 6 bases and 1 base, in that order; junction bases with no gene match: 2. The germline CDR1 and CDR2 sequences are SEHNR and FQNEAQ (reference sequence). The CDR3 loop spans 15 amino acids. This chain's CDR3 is CASRTSGSGTDTQYF. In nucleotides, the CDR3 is TGTGCCAGCAGGACTAGCGGGAGTGGCACAGATACGCAGTATTTT.

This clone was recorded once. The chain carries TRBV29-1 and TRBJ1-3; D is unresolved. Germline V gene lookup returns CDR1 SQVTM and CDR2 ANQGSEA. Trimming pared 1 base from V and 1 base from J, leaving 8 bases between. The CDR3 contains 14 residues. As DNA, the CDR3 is TGCAGCGTTGAAGGATGGCTTTCTGGAAACACCATATATTTT. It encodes CSVEGWLSGNTIYF.